The 29 T cell receptor beta chains reported below all come from one sample, sequenced in a study of T cells in Graves' hyperthyroidism and ophthalmopathy (dated by TCRdb to the late 2010s). The library was prepared using multiplex PCR. Sequencer: Illumina HiSeq 2000. Amplification of TCR beta CDR3 regions was carried out from RNA transcripts. For the first round of RT-PCR on the TCR CDR3, the HTBI primer set was used together with the Qiagen OneStep RT-PCR kit. The raw public data were reprocessed by TCRdb itself: fastp quality trimming at Q25, MiXCR clonotype calling, in-frame beta chains only. Identical CDR3 protein sequences are pooled into one entry, listed with their most common genes and DNA. This sample lists about 350,000 distinct CDR3 sequences; approximately 14% were detected once. In total, the top ten clones hold about 21% of the sample. The sample was blood. The receptors shown here come from a woman aged 60 to 75 with Graves' ophthalmopathy.

The V gene is TRBV6-1, the J gene TRBJ2-1, with TRBD2 identical over 7 bases. V shed 6 bases, J shed 0 bases, and the junction held 5 bases outside the gene matches. The CDR3 is 15 amino acids. In germline, CDR1 is MNHNS, CDR2 SASEGT. The CDR3 protein is CASRRLAGSYNEQFF. The CDR3 region has the DNA TGTGCCAGCAGGCGACTAGCCGGCTCCTACAATGAGCAGTTCTTC.

This clonotype appeared a few times. The chain recombines TRBV4-1 with TRBJ2-5, with D perhaps TRBD2 (5 bases). The CDR3 runs 17 residues. The germline gives CDR1 MGHRA, CDR2 YSYEKL. With 2 bases removed from V and 3 bases from J, the gap between germline ends came to 19 bases. CDR3 sequence: CASSQSRVVGVEETQYF. As DNA, the CDR3 is TGCGCCAGCAGCCAATCAAGAGTAGTGGGAGTGGAAGAGACCCAGTACTTC.

This clonotype came up many times. The chain is built from TRBV2 and TRBJ2-1, with TRBD1 as a possible D gene (5 bases). The CDR3 is 13 amino acids. V gave up 2 bases and J gave up 10 bases, with 12 bases separating them. Per germline, CDR1 SNHLY and CDR2 FYNNEI. CDR3 in DNA: TGTGCCAGCAGTGAACCGGACATCAGGGAGCAGTTCTTC. It translates to CASSEPDIREQFF. Combining the CDR3 with reference TRBV2 and TRBJ2-1 gives the whole variable domain EPEVTQTPSHQVTQMGQEVILRCVPISNHLYFYWYRQILGQKVEFLVSFYNNEISEKSEIFDDQFSVERPDGSNFTLKIRSTKLEDSAMYFCASSEPDIREQFFGPGTRLTVL.

This rearrangement joins TRBV5-4 to TRBJ2-5, with 10 bases matching TRBD2. The CDR3 totals 17 residues. V shed 1 base, J shed 3 bases, and the junction held 9 bases outside the gene matches. Germline CDR1 and CDR2: SGHNT and YYREEE (reference sequence). CDR3 DNA: TGTGCCAGCAGCTTGTGGCCTAGCGGGAGAAGCAAAGAGACCCAGTACTTC. Translated, it gives CASSLWPSGRSKETQYF.

This clonotype was recorded many times. This chain connects TRBV5-1 to TRBJ1-6, with D possibly matching TRBD1 (5 bases). Looked up from germline, CDR1 is SGHRS and CDR2 is YFSETQ. This CDR3 is 16 amino acids long. Trimming removed 0 bases at V and 10 bases at J, with 17 bases between. The CDR3 DNA reads as TGCGCCAGCAGCTTGGAAGGGGTGAGTGCCGGCTCACCCCTCCACTTT. As protein: CASSLEGVSAGSPLHF. Full variable domain (rest looked up from reference TRBV5-1 and TRBJ1-6): KAGVTQTPRYLIKTRGQQVTLSCSPISGHRSVSWYQQTPGQGLQFLFEYFSETQRNKGNFPGRFSGRQFSNSRSEMNVSTLELGDSALYLCASSLEGVSAGSPLHFGNGTRLTVT.

This clonotype was seen at least ten times. This chain uses TRBV6-2 or TRBV6-3 with TRBJ2-7; 9 positions match TRBD2. The V and J ends lost 0 bases and 4 bases, in that order; junction bases with no gene match: 4. The CDR3 loop spans 15 amino acids. CDR1 and CDR2 from the germline V gene are MNHEY and SVGEGT. CDR3 in amino acids: CASSYSGLAPYEQYF. The CDR3 DNA is TGTGCCAGCAGTTACTCGGGACTAGCTCCTTACGAGCAGTACTTC.

This clonotype has at least ten counts. The CDR3 is CASSMGQPPYEQYF. Here the CDR3 DNA reads TGTGCCAGCAGTATGGGTCAGCCTCCTTACGAGCAGTACTTC. The chain couples TRBV28 to TRBJ2-7; D gene ambiguous. The germline V gene has CDR1 MDHEN and CDR2 SYDVKM. CDR3 length: 14 residues. The germline V and J ends were trimmed by 5 bases and 4 bases, with 15 bases remaining between them.

In its sample, this clonotype was seen a few times. This chain joins TRBV27 and TRBJ1-5, with TRBD1 matching over 7 bases. The CDR3 totals 13 residues. Germline V lookup: CDR1 MNHEY, CDR2 SMNVEV (reference sequence). The junction had 7 bases not matched to a gene; V was cut back by 6 bases and J by 8 bases. The CDR3 DNA sequence: TGTGCCAGCAGCTGGACAGGTCGAAAGCCCCAGCATTTT. Residues: CASSWTGRKPQHF.

The rearrangement links TRBV5-1 to TRBJ2-5, with D perhaps matching TRBD2 (6 bases). The germline CDR1 and CDR2 sequences are SGHRS and YFSETQ. This CDR3 is built from 15 residues. With 2 bases removed from V and 5 bases from J, the gap between germline ends came to 16 bases. In DNA form, the CDR3 reads TGCGCCAGCAGCTTATTAGGCCGGGGGTCCGAGACCCAGTACTTC. Amino acids: CASSLLGRGSETQYF.

The V gene is TRBV11-2, the J gene TRBJ2-2; D may match TRBD1 or TRBD2 (5 bases each). CDR1 is SGHAT, CDR2 FQNNGV, per germline. There are 17 residues in the CDR3. The germline V and J ends were trimmed by 1 base and 7 bases, with 19 bases remaining between them. DNA of the CDR3: TGTGCCAGCAGCTTAGGGGGGTTGTGGGGAAAAGTCGGGGAGCTGTTTTTT. Translation: CASSLGGLWGKVGELFF.

This clonotype was found a few times. CDR3 residues: CASSLTPPGTLPGDTQYF. The CDR3 nucleotides are TGCGCCAGCAGCTTGACCCCTCCCGGGACCCTTCCAGGAGATACGCAGTATTTT. J is TRBJ2-3 and V is TRBV5-1; D is possibly TRBD1 or TRBD2 (5 bases each). V dropped 1 base and J dropped 5 bases, with 23 bases sitting between them. This CDR3 comprises 18 residues. Germline V gene lookup returns CDR1 SGHRS and CDR2 YFSETQ.

Many counts were recorded for this clonotype. This chain uses TRBV7-3 with TRBJ2-3; 8 nucleotides align to TRBD2. From germline, CDR1 is SGHTA and CDR2 FQGTGA. The V and J ends lost 2 bases and 0 bases, in that order; junction bases with no gene match: 4. There are 16 residues in the CDR3. The CDR3 loop is CASSLPRGGSTDTQYF. The CDR3 nucleotides are TGTGCCAGCAGCTTACCCCGGGGGGGCAGCACAGATACGCAGTATTTT.

This clonotype was recorded many times. This chain connects TRBV28 to TRBJ2-6; D is unresolved. Germline lookup yields CDR1 MDHEN and CDR2 SYDVKM. Trimming pared 3 bases from V and 1 base from J, leaving 7 bases between. The CDR3 has 15 residues. This CDR3 reads CASSFGGSGANVLTF. CDR3 nucleotide sequence: TGTGCCAGCAGTTTTGGTGGGTCTGGGGCCAACGTCCTGACTTTC.

This clonotype showed up many times. The CDR3 DNA reads TGTGCCAGCAGACCCGATAGCACAGATACGCAGTATTTT. Its translation: CASRPDSTDTQYF. The chain links TRBV27 to TRBJ2-3; no clear D gene. Germline loops: CDR1 MNHEY, CDR2 SMNVEV (reference sequence). V lost 6 bases and J lost 0, with 7 bases in between. The CDR3 consists of 13 residues.

A remark on this clonotype: Being one base from a much bigger clone, this may be a read error. The V gene is TRBV20-1, the J gene TRBJ1-1; D is unclear. Germline V gene sequence: CDR1 DFQATT, CDR2 SNEGSKA (reference sequence). This CDR3 has 14 residues. The CDR3, as DNA: TGCGGTGCTAGAGCGCTCCGGTCTCGGGCTGAAGCTTTCTTT. Protein: CGARALRSRAEAFF.

The V and J genes are TRBV5-4 and TRBJ2-7, with 8 bases aligning to TRBD2. The germline CDR1 and CDR2 sequences are SGHNT and YYREEE (reference sequence). V trimming: 4 bases; J trimming: 5 bases; junction bases outside the gene matches: 8. The CDR3 runs 14 residues. CDR3 sequence (DNA): TGTGCCAGCAGCCCGGGACTAGATCCCCACGAGCAGTACTTC. Translated: CASSPGLDPHEQYF.

This clonotype was detected many times. The rearrangement uses TRBV28 and TRBJ1-1; 7 bases fit TRBD1. The V segment lost 2 bases and the J segment 0 bases; nucleotides outside the gene matches: 6. The CDR3 length is 16 residues. The V gene's germline CDR1 is MDHEN and CDR2 SYDVKM. The CDR3 region has the DNA TGTGCCAGCAGTTTAGGTAGTAGGGGGCTGAACACTGAAGCTTTCTTT. Translated, it gives CASSLGSRGLNTEAFF.

This clonotype has a count of ten or more. The CDR3 DNA reads TGTGCCAGCAGCCGCGGACCCTACAATGAGCAGTTCTTC. This encodes CASSRGPYNEQFF. V gene TRBV6-1 combines with J gene TRBJ2-1; D is ambiguous. Trimming left V 6 bases short and J 2 bases short, with 8 bases between. The CDR3 is 13 amino acids. Germline V gene lookup returns CDR1 MNHNS and CDR2 SASEGT.

The chain links TRBV20-1 to TRBJ2-1, with D hard to call. Trimming took 5 bases from V and 6 from J, leaving 20 bases between them. This CDR3 has 15 residues. Germline V gene sequence: CDR1 DFQATT, CDR2 SNEGSKA (reference sequence). The CDR3 is CSAQQYHLGLNEQFF. The CDR3 DNA reads as TGCAGTGCTCAACAATATCATTTGGGCCTCAATGAGCAGTTCTTC.

This clonotype was detected only a few times. The chain carries TRBV10-2 and TRBJ2-5; 10 nucleotides agree with TRBD2. With V trimmed by 2 bases and J by 5 bases, 8 bases remained unmatched. The CDR3 sequence is 16 residues long. Germline-derived CDR1 and CDR2 are WSHSY and SAAADI. The CDR3 region has the DNA TGCGCCAGCAGTGAGCAGCGGGAGGGAACAGATGAGACCCAGTACTTC. This codes for CASSEQREGTDETQYF.

In regard to this clonotype: Being one base from a much bigger clone, this may be a read error. Here the CDR3 DNA reads TGTGCCAGCAGGCTACAGGAGGACACCGGGGAGCTGTTTTTT. This translates into CASRLQEDTGELFF. The chain has TRBV28 and TRBJ2-2, with D perhaps being TRBD1 or TRBD2 (5 bases each). Germline V gene lookup returns CDR1 MDHEN and CDR2 SYDVKM. This CDR3 spans 14 amino acids. The V gene lost 6 bases and the J gene lost 3 bases, with 11 bases spanning the gap.

There are a few counts of this clonotype. V and J are TRBV15 and TRBJ2-3, with D possibly TRBD2 on 6 matching bases. CDR3 size: 17 residues. Germline V gives CDR1 LNHNV, CDR2 YYDKDF (reference sequence). Trimming removed 5 bases from V and 0 bases from J, with 18 bases in between. CDR3 coding DNA: TGTGCCACCAGCCCACGAAGGGACTTTACTAGCACAGATACGCAGTATTTT. It specifies CATSPRRDFTSTDTQYF.

This clonotype came up many times. The J gene is TRBJ1-1, the V gene TRBV28; 9 positions match TRBD1. The CDR3 length is 15 residues. The germline V gene encodes CDR1 MDHEN and CDR2 SYDVKM. J lost 5 bases, V lost 5 bases, and 9 bases had no gene match. As DNA, the CDR3 is TGTGCCAGCAGTACCGACGGGACAGGGCTTACTGAAGCTTTCTTT. Amino acid sequence: CASSTDGTGLTEAFF.

This clonotype showed up many times. This chain joins TRBV7-2 and TRBJ2-7; 10 positions match TRBD1. J lost 1 base, V lost 4 bases, and 4 bases had no gene match. Germline assignment: CDR1 SGHTA and CDR2 FQGNSA. This CDR3 comprises 15 residues. CDR3 nucleotide sequence: TGTGCCAGCAGCTATGCGGGACAGGGGTCCTACGAGCAGTACTTC. Translation gives CASSYAGQGSYEQYF.

This clonotype came up many times. The V and J genes are TRBV30 and TRBJ1-4; TRBD1 might be the D (5 bases). This CDR3 has 12 amino acids. V lost 4 bases and J 4 bases, leaving 7 bases between the germline ends. Germline-derived CDR1 and CDR2 are GTSNPN and SVGIG (reference sequence). As DNA, the CDR3 is TGTGCCTGGACAGGGAATAATGAAAAACTGTTTTTT. Encoded protein: CAWTGNNEKLFF.

This clonotype came up many times. This chain connects TRBV27 to TRBJ2-7; D is uncertain. This CDR3 comprises 13 residues. V dropped 6 bases and J dropped 0 bases, with 9 bases sitting between them. Per the germline V gene, CDR1 is MNHEY and CDR2 is SMNVEV (reference sequence). CDR3 protein: CASRRTDSYEQYF. CDR3 in DNA: TGTGCCAGCAGGAGAACAGACTCCTACGAGCAGTACTTC.

This clonotype was counted many times. V usage is TRBV30 and J usage is TRBJ2-7; 9 nucleotides line up with TRBD1. Germline loops: CDR1 GTSNPN, CDR2 SVGIG (reference sequence). After removal of 3 bases from V and 3 bases from J, the junction contained 12 bases not matched to a gene. There are 16 residues in the CDR3. DNA of the CDR3: TGTGCCTGGAGCAAAGCCGGACAGGGGAATCTCTACGAGCAGTACTTC. This translates into CAWSKAGQGNLYEQYF.

This rearrangement joins TRBV28 to TRBJ1-2; 7 bases match TRBD1. The CDR3 sequence is 13 residues long. Looked up from germline, CDR1 is MDHEN and CDR2 is SYDVKM. The junction had 5 bases not matched to a gene; V was cut back by 2 bases and J by 8 bases. In DNA form, the CDR3 reads TGTGCCAGCAGTTTACGAGGGGGCAACGGCTACACCTTC. Protein: CASSLRGGNGYTF.

The chain recombines TRBV28 with TRBJ2-1, with 9 nucleotides matching TRBD2. CDR1 and CDR2 from the germline V gene are MDHEN and SYDVKM. The trim removed 4 bases at V and 9 bases at J, leaving 10 bases unmatched. The CDR3 runs 15 residues. The CDR3: CASSSSGKILREQFF. CDR3 coding DNA: TGTGCCAGCAGTTCTAGCGGGAAGATCTTACGTGAGCAGTTCTTC.